A single sample gave rise to the 26 T cell receptor beta chains below, sequenced in a study of identical twins. TCRdb redid the calling of the 5' RACE reads with MiXCR, one entry per CDR3 protein. Found here are under 900,000 distinct CDR3 sequences, about 18% of them singletons; the top ten hold 13%. These data were also filed under a second study, of T cells expressing NK-cell markers.

The source material was PBMCs. These receptors came from a young woman in good health.

There are a few counts of this clonotype. The CDR3 sequence: CASTHGTLKGTEAFF. CDR3 bases: TGTGCCAGCACCCACGGGACCCTAAAAGGCACTGAAGCTTTCTTT. This chain uses TRBV12-3 or TRBV12-4 with TRBJ1-1; D possibly corresponds to TRBD1 (5 bases). The CDR3 runs to 15 residues. The V end lost 7 bases, the J end lost 4 bases, and 19 bases lay between the germline ends.

The chain uses TRBV20-1 and TRBJ2-5; 12 bases line up with TRBD2. Germline-derived CDR1 and CDR2 are DFQATT and SNEGSKA (reference sequence). The CDR3 spans 16 residues. The junction had 6 bases not matched to a gene; V was cut back by 2 bases and J by 2 bases. The CDR3 DNA reads as TGCAGTGCTAGACAGGGTCTAGCGGGGGGGCAAGAGACCCAGTACTTC. Protein sequence: CSARQGLAGGQETQYF.

The V gene is TRBV25-1, the J gene TRBJ2-7; possibly TRBD2 for D (6 bases). Deletions cut 6 bases from V and 1 base from J, with 16 bases between. From germline, CDR1 is MGHDK and CDR2 SYGVNS. The CDR3 consists of 15 residues. CDR3 protein: CASRPKPGGSYEQYF. DNA for the CDR3: TGTGCCAGCAGACCCAAGCCCGGAGGGTCCTACGAGCAGTACTTC.

The chain links TRBV6-5 to TRBJ1-1, with D possibly TRBD1 on 5 matching bases. Germline V CDR1 and CDR2: MNHEY, SVGAGI. CDR3 size: 14 residues. Trimming removed 1 base at V and 3 bases at J, with 9 bases between. The CDR3 coding sequence is TGTGCCAGCAGTTACTGGGGGGGGGACACTGAAGCTTTCTTT. It encodes CASSYWGGDTEAFF.

This clonotype was counted only a few times. The gene calls are TRBV12-3 or TRBV12-4 and TRBJ2-1; 9 positions match TRBD1. V was pared by 3 bases and J by 9 bases, with 9 bases of the junction left unmatched. CDR3 length: 15 residues. Here the CDR3 DNA reads TGTGCCAGCAGTTTCGGGTCCACAGGGGGCGGTGAGCAGTTCTTC. It translates to CASSFGSTGGGEQFF.

As regards this clonotype: At one end, the junction sequence differs from germline, possibly due to a read error. This chain uses TRBV5-5 with TRBJ1-1; the D gene is possibly TRBD1 (5 bases). The V gene's germline CDR1 is SGHKS and CDR2 YYEKEE (reference sequence). The CDR3 has 14 residues. The chain's CDR3 is CASSLDSRGTEAFF. In nucleotides, the CDR3 is TGTGCCAGCAGTTTGGACTCAAGGGGCACTGAAGCTTTCTTT.

This clonotype was counted a few times. The chain has TRBV6-5 and TRBJ1-1; D not resolved. The CDR3 runs to 15 residues. The germline gives CDR1 MNHEY, CDR2 SVGAGI. Trimming removed 0 bases at V and 1 base at J, with 9 bases between. Here the CDR3 DNA reads TGTGCCAGCAGTTACTCGCGTCTAAGGAACACTGAAGCTTTCTTT. This encodes CASSYSRLRNTEAFF.

The rearrangement links TRBV12-3 or TRBV12-4 to TRBJ2-3; TRBD1 might be the D (5 bases). The CDR3 contains 13 residues. Trimming took 3 bases from V and 5 from J, leaving 9 bases between them. The CDR3 region has the DNA TGTGCCAGCAGTTTTACAGGTCAAGATACGCAGTATTTT. Residues: CASSFTGQDTQYF.

The chain is built from TRBV7-9 and TRBJ2-1; the D gene is possibly TRBD2 (6 bases). The CDR3 length is 13 residues. The germline CDR1 and CDR2 sequences are SEHNR and FQNEAQ (reference sequence). Trimming removed 10 bases at V and 2 bases at J, with 12 bases between. The CDR3 spells CAMTGVTYNEQFF. DNA for the CDR3: TGTGCCATGACGGGAGTGACCTACAATGAGCAGTTCTTC.

The genes are TRBV10-3 and TRBJ2-7, with D perhaps matching TRBD2 (5 bases). Per the germline V gene, CDR1 is ENHRY and CDR2 is SYGVKD. CDR3 length equals 13 residues. The V end lost 4 bases, the J end lost 3 bases, and 10 bases lay between the germline ends. The CDR3 DNA is TGTGCCATCAGTGGGGAGACAATCTACGAGCAGTACTTC. Translation gives CAISGETIYEQYF.

This clonotype was counted a few times. The chain carries TRBV30 and TRBJ2-7; D not certain. CDR3 length: 12 amino acids. With 0 bases removed from V and 2 bases from J, the gap between germline ends came to 5 bases. Per germline, CDR1 GTSNPN and CDR2 SVGIG (reference sequence). CDR3 residues: CAWSVLPYEQYF. The CDR3 bases are TGTGCCTGGAGTGTTCTACCCTACGAGCAGTACTTC.

This chain connects TRBV11-3 to TRBJ2-5; D is unresolved. Germline lookup yields CDR1 SGHNT and CDR2 YENEEA. V was shortened by 5 bases and J by 0 bases, with 10 bases between the two germline ends. The CDR3 totals 14 residues. The CDR3 spells CASSANGYQETQYF. In nucleotides, the CDR3 is TGTGCCAGCAGCGCCAATGGGTACCAAGAGACCCAGTACTTC.

This sequence joins TRBV6-1 and TRBJ2-7, with 7 bases identical to TRBD1. This CDR3 has 14 residues. Trimming took 6 bases from V and 1 from J; bases not matched to a gene: 6. Germline CDR1 and CDR2: MNHNS and SASEGT. Written as DNA, the CDR3 is TGTGCCAGCAGCTGGGGACAGCCTTCCTACGAGCAGTACTTC. Translating it yields CASSWGQPSYEQYF.

V gene TRBV24-1 combines with J gene TRBJ2-1; possibly TRBD2 for D (6 bases). V lost 1 base to trimming and J lost 3 bases, with 12 bases between them. CDR3 length: 16 amino acids. Germline values: CDR1 KGHDR, CDR2 SFDVKD. CDR3 nucleotides: TGTGCCACCAGTGATTTCTATGGTAGCGGCTACAATGAGCAGTTCTTC. Its protein product is CATSDFYGSGYNEQFF.

V gene TRBV5-6 combines with J gene TRBJ2-4; TRBD1 might be the D (6 bases). From germline, CDR1 is SGHDT and CDR2 YYEEEE. V lost 2 bases, J lost 6 bases, and 9 bases lay in between. This CDR3 region has 13 residues. The CDR3 protein is CASSLSDRNIQYF. In DNA form, the CDR3 reads TGTGCCAGCAGCTTATCGGACAGAAACATTCAGTACTTC. The whole variable domain, filled in from reference TRBV5-6 and TRBJ2-4, reads DAGVTQSPTHLIKTRGQQVTLRCSPKSGHDTVSWYQQALGQGPQFIFQYYEEEERQRGNFPDRFSGHQFPNYSSELNVNALLLGDSALYLCASSLSDRNIQYFGAGTRLSVL.

The chain has TRBV29-1 and TRBJ2-1; possibly TRBD2 for D (6 bases). CDR1 and CDR2 from the germline V gene are SQVTM and ANQGSEA. V lost 7 bases and J 0 bases, leaving 13 bases between the germline ends. The CDR3 totals 14 residues. This CDR3 is CSGYSRGSYNEQFF. The CDR3 DNA sequence: TGCAGCGGATACTCGCGGGGCTCCTACAATGAGCAGTTCTTC.

The chain is built from TRBV6-1 and TRBJ2-3; 7 bases match TRBD2. Unmatched junction bases numbered 5, after V lost 3 bases and J lost 5 bases. In germline, CDR1 is MNHNS, CDR2 SASEGT. The CDR3 length is 14 residues. The CDR3 protein is CASSDRLAQDTQYF. The CDR3 nucleotides are TGTGCCAGCAGTGACAGACTAGCACAAGATACGCAGTATTTT.

The gene calls are TRBV5-6 and TRBJ2-2; maybe TRBD1 (5 bases). The germline V and J ends were trimmed by 6 bases and 4 bases, with 10 bases remaining between them. CDR3 length equals 13 residues. CDR1 and CDR2 (germline): SGHDT, YYEEEE. As DNA, the CDR3 is TGTGCCAGCAAGGGGCATGGCACCGGGGAGCTGTTTTTT. As protein: CASKGHGTGELFF.

This clonotype has more than one count but fewer than ten. The chain combines TRBV5-5 with TRBJ2-2; TRBD2 aligns across 13 bases. This CDR3 has 17 residues. The V gene's germline CDR1 is SGHKS and CDR2 YYEKEE (reference sequence). After removal of 5 bases from V and 8 bases from J, the junction contained 12 bases not matched to a gene. CDR3 sequence: CASSSTSGRNEYGELFF. The DNA of the CDR3 is TGTGCCAGCAGTTCGACTAGCGGGAGGAATGAATATGGGGAGCTGTTTTTT.

The sample holds many counts of this clonotype. The chain combines TRBV24-1 with TRBJ2-1; 9 bases are shared with TRBD2. The V gene end was trimmed by 8 bases and the J gene end by 4 bases; junction bases not matched to a gene: 5. The CDR3 runs to 14 residues. The germline V gene encodes CDR1 KGHDR and CDR2 SFDVKD. Here the CDR3 reads CATMTSGTYNEQFF. The DNA of the CDR3 is TGTGCCACCATGACTAGCGGAACGTACAATGAGCAGTTCTTC.

This clonotype was detected a few times. This chain uses TRBV5-6 with TRBJ2-3; D possibly corresponds to TRBD2 (5 bases). Germline V lookup: CDR1 SGHDT, CDR2 YYEEEE. The CDR3 covers 14 residues. V dropped 4 bases and J dropped 2 bases, with 11 bases sitting between them. Here the CDR3 DNA reads TGTGCCAGCAGCGCGGACGGGAACACAGATACGCAGTATTTT. It codes for CASSADGNTDTQYF.

V is TRBV7-9 and J is TRBJ1-4; D is unresolved. The length of the CDR3 is 15 residues. Trimming cost V 4 bases and J 8 bases, with 17 bases left between them. Per the germline V gene, CDR1 is SEHNR and CDR2 is FQNEAQ (reference sequence). The CDR3 nucleotides are TGTGCCAGCAGCTCCCCGATGGTGGGGTACGAAAAACTGTTTTTT. The encoded protein is CASSSPMVGYEKLFF.

This clonotype appeared a few times. The rearrangement uses TRBV12-3 or TRBV12-4 and TRBJ2-7, with 7 bases aligning to TRBD2. J gave up 4 bases and V 3 bases, and 9 bases lay outside the gene matches. CDR3 length equals 15 residues. This CDR3 is CASSFSRGSRYEQYF. The CDR3 region has the DNA TGTGCCAGCAGTTTCAGTCGCGGGAGTCGGTACGAGCAGTACTTC.

This chain joins TRBV15 and TRBJ2-3; 7 nucleotides align to TRBD1. This CDR3 is 13 amino acids long. V gave up 9 bases and J gave up 4 bases; unmatched junction bases: 7. The germline V gene encodes CDR1 LNHNV and CDR2 YYDKDF (reference sequence). The CDR3 DNA is TGTGCCACTAGGGGGCGAAGCGCAGATACGCAGTATTTT. Translating it yields CATRGRSADTQYF.

This clonotype was seen a handful of times. This rearrangement joins TRBV20-1 to TRBJ1-1; 8 nucleotides line up with TRBD1. The CDR3 consists of 12 residues. The germline V gene has CDR1 DFQATT and CDR2 SNEGSKA (reference sequence). The CDR3 is CSVSQDREQAFF. Written as DNA, the CDR3 is TGCAGCGTTTCTCAGGACAGGGAACAAGCTTTCTTT.

This clonotype was seen a single time. The chain combines TRBV20-1 with TRBJ2-2; D might be TRBD1 or TRBD2, each matching 5 bases. Deletions cut 3 bases from V and 6 bases from J, with 17 bases between. This CDR3 comprises 15 residues. Germline V gene sequence: CDR1 DFQATT, CDR2 SNEGSKA (reference sequence). This CDR3 is CSASRGLWGSGELFF. As DNA, the CDR3 is TGCAGTGCTAGCCGAGGGTTGTGGGGGTCCGGGGAGCTGTTTTTT.